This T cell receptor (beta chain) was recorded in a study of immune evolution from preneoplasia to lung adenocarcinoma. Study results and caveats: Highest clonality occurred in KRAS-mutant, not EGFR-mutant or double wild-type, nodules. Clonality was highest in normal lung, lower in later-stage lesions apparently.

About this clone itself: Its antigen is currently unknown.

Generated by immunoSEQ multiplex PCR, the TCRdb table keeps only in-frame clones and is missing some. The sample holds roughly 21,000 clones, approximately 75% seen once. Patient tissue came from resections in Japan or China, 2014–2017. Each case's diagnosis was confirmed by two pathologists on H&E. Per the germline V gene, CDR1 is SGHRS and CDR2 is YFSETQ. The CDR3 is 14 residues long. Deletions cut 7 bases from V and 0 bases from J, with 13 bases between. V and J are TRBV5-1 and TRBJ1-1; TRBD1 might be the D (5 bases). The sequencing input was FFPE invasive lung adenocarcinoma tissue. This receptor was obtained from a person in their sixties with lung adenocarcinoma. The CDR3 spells CASGSGDLNTEAFF. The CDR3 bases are TGCGCCAGCGGGTCGGGGGATCTGAACACTGAAGCTTTCTTT.